This entry describes one TCR beta chain. In the authors' methods: By means of reference gene primer amplification, nucleated cell counts were estimated. TCRdb's copy holds only in-frame clones and misses some; the assay was immunoSEQ multiplex PCR. The V and J calls and clone size come from that table; D and trimming were worked out from the DNA. The repertoire holds about 140,000 clones, with around 87% as singletons. Germline V CDR1 and CDR2: LGHNA, YNFKEQ. V trimming: 3 bases; J trimming: 6 bases; junction bases outside the gene matches: 9. CDR3 length: 16 amino acids. This specimen comes from a study of blood T cell repertoires in COVID-19. Overall study: Whether acute or convalescent, the COVID-19 samples came from the United States, Italy and Spain. The analysed material was cDNA or gDNA that came from T cells, B-cell-depleted T cells, or PBMCs.

The V call is TRBV4-2, the J call TRBJ2-7; 12 bases line up with TRBD2. This clonotype originated in a middle-aged woman with acute or convalescent COVID-19. The sample taken for sequencing was peripheral blood. The CDR3 coding sequence is TGTGCCAGCAGCCAGGGACTAGCGGGTGGGGGGTCCGAGCAGTACTTC. It is translated as CASSQGLAGGGSEQYF.